This record covers a single T cell receptor (beta chain). No antigen is known for it. No conserved phenylalanine or tryptophan is present at the end of the CDR3, so a read error is the likely explanation. The limits of the CDR3 on the DNA are not certain, so only TCRdb's listed CDR3 is given. The data belong to a study of glioma-infiltrating T cells after dendritic cell vaccination. The CDR3 spans 12 amino acids, including both terminal residues. Study-wide points: TCR clonality showed no direct relationship with survival.

Profiling relied on immunoSEQ multiplex PCR, and the TCRdb table lists in-frame clones only, not all of them. The data contain about 50,000 clones, roughly 87% of them singletons. Isocitrate dehydrogenase mutation was absent in all glioblastoma patients. The TCR was taken from a human donor with glioblastoma. The gene calls are TRBV23-1 and TRBJ2-6; TRBD1 is the table's D call, not checked against the DNA. TRBV23-1 carries the ORF label, with uncertain function. This material consisted of blood, taken before dendritic cell vaccination. The CDR3 region is CASSQSEGQGAC.